These T cell receptor beta chains were read from a single sample in a study of breast tumors, draining lymph nodes, adjacent tissues. From the multiplex PCR reads, TCRdb called clonotypes with MiXCR, one entry per CDR3 protein. Among about 80,000 distinct CDR3 sequences, roughly 19% were seen once, and the ten largest hold about 2.4%. The sample consisted of axillary lymph node tissue. These receptors all stem from a female donor with breast cancer. Some clones in this sample may be carry-over from other donors' samples. Each CDR3 is given with its conserved first and last residue. A D gene is named only where the DNA matches it firmly. Size is omitted from some rows. Given values are once, few, many or a class for expanded clones.

TGTGCCAGCAGCTTAGATGGCAGGGGGACGGGGACCCAGTACTTC	CASSLDGRGTGTQYF	TRBV7-2	NA	TRBJ2-5	15	TRBD1
TGCGCCAGCAGCCAAGATCCACCGGGTCGGGGGTTAAGGGAAGGCTACACCTTC	CASSQDPPGRGLREGYTF	TRBV4-3	many	TRBJ1-2	18	NA
TGTGCCAGCAGTTCGCCGGGACAGGGACATGGCTACACCTTC	CASSSPGQGHGYTF	TRBV6-2/TRBV6-3	many	TRBJ1-2	14	TRBD1
TGTGCCAGCGGCGGCGTAGGTCTCTCAGGGTATGGCTACACCTTC	CASGGVGLSGYGYTF	TRBV27	NA	TRBJ1-2	15	NA
TGCGCCAGCAGCCAGGCCCCTGGCGGGTCCTACAATGAGCAGTTCTTC	CASSQAPGGSYNEQFF	TRBV4-1	many	TRBJ2-1	16	NA
TGTGCCAGCAGCTTGGGGGGACAGACCTACGAGCAGTACTTC	CASSLGGQTYEQYF	TRBV5-6	many	TRBJ2-7	14	TRBD1
TGTGCCAGCAGTTACGTAGCCAGGGGGTCGCATCAGCCCCAGCATTTT	CASSYVARGSHQPQHF	TRBV6-2/TRBV6-3	NA	TRBJ1-5	16	TRBD1
TGTGCCAGTAGTAAGGCAGTTCTAGCGGGATTCCAATACAATGAGCAGTTCTTC	CASSKAVLAGFQYNEQFF	TRBV19	many	TRBJ2-1	18	TRBD2
TGTGCCAGCAGCCCAGGGTTAGCGCCAAGCTCCTACGAGCAGTACTTC	CASSPGLAPSSYEQYF	TRBV28	few	TRBJ2-7	16	NA
TGTGCCAGCAGCGTAGTCAGGTTTGGGCTCTACGAGCAGTACTTC	CASSVVRFGLYEQYF	TRBV9	many	TRBJ2-7	15	NA
TGTGCCAGTAGTATAGAGTCCCGAAAGCATTTT	CASSIESRKHF	TRBV19	many	TRBJ1-5	11	NA
TGCGCCAGCAGCCCTGGAAACTTACAAGAGACCCAGTACTTC	CASSPGNLQETQYF	TRBV5-1	many	TRBJ2-5	14	NA
TGTGCCAGCAGTCGGACGGTTAGCACAGATACGCAGTATTTT	CASSRTVSTDTQYF	TRBV6-5	many	TRBJ2-3	14	NA
TGTGCCACAGGGCCCGGGGAGTTCCCCTACGAGCAGTACTTC	CATGPGEFPYEQYF	TRBV24-1	many	TRBJ2-7	14	NA
TGTGCCAGCAGTCTCCGGGGGGGAATTGAAAAACTGTTTTTT	CASSLRGGIEKLFF	TRBV28	NA	TRBJ1-4	14	NA
TGCAGTGCTAGAGATCAAGGTAGCGGGAGAGGGTCCTACAATGAGCAGTTCTTC	CSARDQGSGRGSYNEQFF	TRBV20-1	many	TRBJ2-1	18	TRBD2
TGCGCCAGCAGCCTCGGAGCGGGAGAGGTTTACAATGAGCAGTTCTTC	CASSLGAGEVYNEQFF	TRBV5-1	many	TRBJ2-1	16	TRBD2
TGTGCCAGCAGTCTAGAGGGGGGCCTAAATGAGCAGTTCTTC	CASSLEGGLNEQFF	TRBV7-2	many	TRBJ2-1	14	NA
TGTGCCAGCAGCTTTTCCCATAGCAATCAGCCCCAGCATTTT	CASSFSHSNQPQHF	TRBV7-8	many	TRBJ1-5	14	NA
TGTGCCTGGAGTGTAGGACTGAGCTCACCCCTCCACTTT	CAWSVGLSSPLHF	TRBV30	many	TRBJ1-6	13	NA
TGCGCCAGCAGCCACCTCAGGTACAATGAGCAGTTCTTC	CASSHLRYNEQFF	TRBV4-3	many	TRBJ2-1	13	NA
TGTGCCAGCAGTTACACTAGGGCTAGCGGGAGGGCCGTCACCGGGGAGCTGTTTTTT	CASSYTRASGRAVTGELFF	TRBV6-5	few	TRBJ2-2	19	TRBD2
TGTGCCAGCAGCTTAGTCGGGCAGTCTTATGGCTACACCTTC	CASSLVGQSYGYTF	TRBV7-8	many	TRBJ1-2	14	NA
TGTGCCAGCAGTTACCCCCGTCGCCACGAGCGGGAGGAAGAGGTCTCTTATACGCAGTATTTT	CASSYPRRHEREEEVSYTQYF	TRBV6-7	NA	TRBJ2-3	21	TRBD2
TGTGCCAGCAGCCCTTACCGTGTTGATACGCAGTATTTT	CASSPYRVDTQYF	TRBV4-2	many	TRBJ2-3	13	NA
TGTGCCAGCACCTCGACAGATCTTACCTACGAGCAGTACTTC	CASTSTDLTYEQYF	TRBV6-2/TRBV6-3	many	TRBJ2-7	14	NA
TGTGCCAGCTCACCATCCCCGGGGCTAGCGGGAGACGAGCAGTACTTC	CASSPSPGLAGDEQYF	TRBV18	few	TRBJ2-7	16	TRBD2
TGTGCCAGCAGCTTCGGGGGACAGCCATCCTACGAGCAGTACTTC	CASSFGGQPSYEQYF	TRBV5-4	many	TRBJ2-7	15	NA
TGCAGTGCTAGGGCTAGTGCTTCGGCTAGCGGGAGTAGAGAGACCCAGTACTTC	CSARASASASGSRETQYF	TRBV20-1	many	TRBJ2-5	18	TRBD2
TGTGCCAGCAGCTCATTCAGCTATAGCAATCAGCCCCAGCATTTT	CASSSFSYSNQPQHF	TRBV7-2	many	TRBJ1-5	15	NA
TGTGCCAGCGGCCCAGGTAGAGGAAACCAGCCCCAGCATTTT	CASGPGRGNQPQHF	TRBV27	few	TRBJ1-5	14	NA
TGCGCCAGCAGCCCGACAGGGGGCAACTATGGCTACACCTTC	CASSPTGGNYGYTF	TRBV5-1	many	TRBJ1-2	14	TRBD1
TGTGCCAGTAGTATGGAGTGGCGGGAACCCTACAATGAGCAGTTCTTC	CASSMEWREPYNEQFF	TRBV19	many	TRBJ2-1	16	NA
TGCGCCAGCAGCTTGGTACAGAACCAAGAGACCCAGTACTTC	CASSLVQNQETQYF	TRBV5-1	many	TRBJ2-5	14	NA
TGTGCCAGCAGCCTCAGTCGGCTAGCGGGAGACAGTGAGCAGTTCTTC	CASSLSRLAGDSEQFF	TRBV7-9	NA	TRBJ2-1	16	TRBD2
TGTGCCAGCAGCTTACAAGGGGACAACACAGATACGCAGTATTTT	CASSLQGDNTDTQYF	TRBV11-2	many	TRBJ2-3	15	NA
TGTGCCAGCAGTTATTCAGGGGGCAAGGTCGGCAATCAGCCCCAGCATTTT	CASSYSGGKVGNQPQHF	TRBV27	NA	TRBJ1-5	17	TRBD1
TGTGCCAGCAGAGAGGACAGGGGAGGGTACGAGCAGTACTTC	CASREDRGGYEQYF	TRBV28	few	TRBJ2-7	14	TRBD1
TGCGCCAGCAGCCACTTACAGGGTAATGAGCAGTTCTTC	CASSHLQGNEQFF	TRBV4-1	many	TRBJ2-1	13	NA
TGTGCCTGGAGTGTACGGGGTCCTAACTATGGCTACACCTTC	CAWSVRGPNYGYTF	TRBV30	once	TRBJ1-2	14	NA
TGTGCCAGCAATCCGTCTAGCGGGGGTCCCTACAATGAGCAGTTCTTC	CASNPSSGGPYNEQFF	TRBV28	few	TRBJ2-1	16	TRBD2
TGTGCCAGCAGCTTAAGGTCCAGCCACACAGATACGCAGTATTTT	CASSLRSSHTDTQYF	TRBV7-9	many	TRBJ2-3	15	NA
TGCGCCAGCAAGGGTACTAACACAGATACGCAGTATTTT	CASKGTNTDTQYF	TRBV5-1	many	TRBJ2-3	13	NA
TGTGCCAGCAGCTCTCGAGGCATTAATGAGCAGTTCTTC	CASSSRGINEQFF	TRBV4-2	many	TRBJ2-1	13	NA
TGCGCCAGTACCGGGACTAGCGGGACTCTAGAGCAGTACTTC	CASTGTSGTLEQYF	TRBV5-1	many	TRBJ2-7	14	TRBD2
TGTGCCAGCAGCTTAGCGGGAGTTAGCTACGAGCAGTACTTC	CASSLAGVSYEQYF	TRBV7-2	many	TRBJ2-7	14	NA
TGCAGTGCTAGGGTCAGGGCAAGCAATCAGCCCCAGCATTTT	CSARVRASNQPQHF	TRBV20-1	many	TRBJ1-5	14	NA